The 27 T cell receptor beta chains reported below all come from one sample, sequenced in a study of cytomegalovirus exposure and HLA in healthy donors (dated by TCRdb to 2016 to 2017). The library was made by the immunoSEQ multiplex PCR assay. The multiplex PCR relied on a mix of 60 forward primers for TCR Vbeta segments and 13 reverse primers for TCR Jbeta segments. TCRdb obtained this table from immuneACCESS and retained in-frame rearrangements with V and J assigned. These tables miss some clones; where compared with another copy, unresolved V genes account for less than half of the shortfall, and the remainder is unexplained. The sample table shows 180,000 or so clones, and over 75% are seen once. 0.098% of the sample is taken by the ten largest. Sequencing input: PBMCs. The receptors originated from a boy aged 2-9 years in good health and CMV-seronegative.

The chain couples TRBV2 to TRBJ2-5; 8 nucleotides match TRBD2. The germline gives CDR1 SNHLY, CDR2 FYNNEI. Trimming at V came to 3 bases and at J to 7 bases, leaving 10 bases not matched to a gene. The CDR3 is 15 residues long. CDR3 sequence reads: CASSEVAGYLGTQYF. The CDR3, as DNA: TGTGCCAGCAGTGAGGTAGCGGGGTACCTCGGGACCCAGTACTTC.

This sequence joins TRBV5-1 and TRBJ2-3, with D perhaps TRBD2 (5 bases). There are 17 residues in the CDR3. The germline V and J ends were trimmed by 0 bases and 1 base, with 15 bases remaining between them. Per germline, CDR1 SGHRS and CDR2 YFSETQ. The CDR3 loop is CASSLASLAGGTDTQYF. CDR3 in DNA: TGCGCCAGCAGCTTGGCCAGCCTAGCTGGGGGCACAGATACGCAGTATTTT.

The chain joins TRBV2 to TRBJ1-1; 10 bases are shared with TRBD1. CDR3 length: 12 residues. V gave up 7 bases and J gave up 11 bases; unmatched junction bases: 7. Looked up from germline, CDR1 is SNHLY and CDR2 is FYNNEI. Written as DNA, the CDR3 is TGTGCCAGCAACCCCGGACAGGGGGGTGCTTTCTTT. Encoded protein: CASNPGQGGAFF. The complete variable domain, with remaining parts taken from reference TRBV2 and TRBJ1-1, reads EPEVTQTPSHQVTQMGQEVILRCVPISNHLYFYWYRQILGQKVEFLVSFYNNEISEKSEIFDDQFSVERPDGSNFTLKIRSTKLEDSAMYFCASNPGQGGAFFGQGTRLTVV.

The chain carries TRBV29-1 and TRBJ2-5; 8 bases line up with TRBD1. The end of the DNA aligns better with TRBJ2-7, so the J call may be wrong. The CDR3 has 13 residues. The germline gives CDR1 SQVTM, CDR2 ANQGSEA. DNA of the CDR3: TGCAGCGCTTCACAGGGGGTGATTTACGAGCAGTACTTC. It is translated as CSASQGVIYEQYF.

The chain carries TRBV20-1 and TRBJ2-3; D is ambiguous. The ends were cut back, 5 bases at V and 5 bases at J, with 8 bases in the middle. This CDR3 is built from 11 residues. Germline V lookup: CDR1 DFQATT, CDR2 SNEGSKA (reference sequence). The DNA for the CDR3 is TGCAGTGCTTTAGTATTAGATACGCAGTATTTT. This encodes CSALVLDTQYF.

The chain is built from TRBV7-6 and TRBJ2-7; perhaps TRBD1 as D (6 bases). Germline CDR1 and CDR2: SGHVS and FNYEAQ. This CDR3 has 14 amino acids. V was pared by 4 bases and J by 0 bases, with 10 bases between. CDR3 coding DNA: TGTGCCAGCAGCTCACAGGGATTCTCCTACGAGCAGTACTTC. As protein: CASSSQGFSYEQYF.

This chain joins TRBV11-3 and TRBJ2-3; no clear D. This CDR3 comprises 16 residues. Trimming shortened V by 2 bases and J by 2 bases, and 14 bases separated the two germline ends. Germline CDR1 reads SGHNT; CDR2 reads YENEEA. The CDR3 nucleotides are TGTGCCAGCAGCTTATCCTACGGTCCCCACACAGATACGCAGTATTTT. Encoded protein: CASSLSYGPHTDTQYF.

This clone was counted a single time. The rearrangement uses TRBV9 and TRBJ1-3, with no clear D. CDR3 size: 14 residues. Per germline, CDR1 SGDLS and CDR2 YYNGEE. V was trimmed by 0 bases and J by 0 bases, leaving 4 bases between them. The CDR3 nucleotides are TGTGCCAGCAGCGTAGATCTCTCTGGAAACACCATATATTTT. It translates to CASSVDLSGNTIYF.

The chain carries TRBV6-1 and TRBJ1-1; 7 bases line up with TRBD1. V was pared by 6 bases and J by 11 bases, with 12 bases of the junction left unmatched. This CDR3 region has 13 residues. CDR1 MNHNS and CDR2 SASEGT come from the germline V gene. CDR3 sequence (DNA): TGTGCCAGCAGCGACAGACAGGGTGGAGAGGCTTTCTTT. Translated: CASSDRQGGEAFF.

The chain joins TRBV11-2 to TRBJ1-2; the D is unclear. The CDR3 has 13 amino acids. With 5 bases removed from V and 2 bases from J, the gap between germline ends came to 9 bases. The V gene's germline CDR1 is SGHAT and CDR2 FQNNGV. The CDR3 coding sequence is TGTGCCAGCAGCCCTTCCGAGAACTATGGCTACACCTTC. Translating it yields CASSPSENYGYTF.

This clone has only one observation. V is TRBV9 and J is TRBJ2-7, with TRBD1 as a possible D gene (6 bases). The CDR3 sequence is 13 residues long. In germline, CDR1 is SGDLS, CDR2 YYNGEE. V gave up 4 bases and J gave up 2 bases, with 10 bases separating them. In nucleotides, the CDR3 is TGTGCCAGCAGCCCCGGACAGACCTACGAGCAGTACTTC. Translated: CASSPGQTYEQYF.

In this sample, this clone turned up a few times. The chain carries TRBV6-5 and TRBJ2-7; maybe TRBD2 (5 bases). V lost 2 bases and J lost 4, with 12 bases in between. CDR3 length equals 14 residues. Germline V gives CDR1 MNHEY, CDR2 SVGAGI. CDR3 protein: CASSYKRVLYEQYF. The CDR3 nucleotides are TGTGCCAGCAGTTACAAGAGGGTCCTATACGAGCAGTACTTC.

The chain employs TRBV6-5 and TRBJ2-4; 7 bases match TRBD1. V lost 0 bases, J lost 3 bases, and 5 bases stayed unmatched. Looked up from germline, CDR1 is MNHEY and CDR2 is SVGAGI. The CDR3 spans 16 residues. The CDR3 region is CASSYSLTGVKNIQYF. The DNA for the CDR3 is TGTGCCAGCAGTTACTCTTTAACAGGGGTCAAAAACATTCAGTACTTC.

V gene TRBV7-9 combines with J gene TRBJ1-2; 8 positions agree with TRBD1. The CDR3 consists of 15 residues. With V trimmed by 5 bases and J by 4 bases, 9 bases remained unmatched. Germline V gene lookup returns CDR1 SEHNR and CDR2 FQNEAQ (reference sequence). CDR3 residues: CASSSGTGGGYGYTF. The CDR3 DNA reads TGTGCCAGCAGCAGCGGGACAGGTGGGGGCTATGGCTACACCTTC. Combining the CDR3 with reference TRBV7-9 and TRBJ1-2 gives the whole variable domain DTGVSQNPRHKITKRGQNVTFRCDPISEHNRLYWYRQTLGQGPEFLTYFQNEAQLEKSRLLSDRFSAERPKGSFSTLEIQRTEQGDSAMYLCASSSGTGGGYGYTFGSGTRLTVV.

The chain is built from TRBV9 and TRBJ2-3; TRBD2 agrees at 8 bases. From germline, CDR1 is SGDLS and CDR2 YYNGEE. J gave up 0 bases and V 3 bases, and 3 bases lay outside the gene matches. The length of the CDR3 is 15 residues. CDR3 protein: CASSDSGGSTDTQYF. In nucleotides, the CDR3 is TGTGCCAGCAGCGACTCGGGGGGGAGCACAGATACGCAGTATTTT.

This chain links TRBV23-1 with TRBJ2-4, with 9 bases identical to TRBD1. TRBV23-1 is designated an ORF whose function remains uncertain. V lost 0 bases to trimming and J lost 1 base; unmatched junction nucleotides: 7. The CDR3 spans 18 residues. CDR3 region: CASSQSGGQGEAKNIQYF. CDR3 DNA: TGCGCCAGCAGTCAATCGGGGGGACAGGGAGAGGCCAAAAACATTCAGTACTTC.

This chain joins TRBV6-5 and TRBJ2-6, with D perhaps matching TRBD2 (5 bases). Trimming took off 3 bases at V and 1 base at J, with 7 bases between the two ends. Germline V gene sequence: CDR1 MNHEY, CDR2 SVGAGI. The CDR3 extends over 15 amino acids. CDR3 bases: TGTGCCAGCAGTTATTCGGGATCTGGGGCCAACGTCCTGACTTTC. This sequence encodes CASSYSGSGANVLTF.

The chain has TRBV5-1 and TRBJ2-2; D is perhaps TRBD1 (5 bases). Germline V CDR1 and CDR2: SGHRS, YFSETQ. The CDR3 consists of 15 residues. V was shortened by 2 bases and J by 4 bases, with 12 bases between the two germline ends. CDR3: CASSFGYTGTGELFF. Here the CDR3 DNA reads TGCGCCAGCAGCTTCGGGTACACAGGCACCGGGGAGCTGTTTTTT.

V usage is TRBV7-9 and J usage is TRBJ2-5; TRBD2 is a possible D gene (6 bases). Germline lookup yields CDR1 SEHNR and CDR2 FQNEAQ (reference sequence). The CDR3 spans 14 residues. The ends were cut back, 3 bases at V and 4 bases at J, with 12 bases in the middle. CDR3 in DNA: TGTGCCAGCAGCTTGGGGGAGGCGGGAGAGACCCAGTACTTC. Its protein product is CASSLGEAGETQYF.

The rearrangement joins TRBV7-3 to TRBJ2-3, with TRBD2 identical over 8 bases. The ends lost 1 base at V and 4 bases at J; junction bases unmatched: 4. Looked up from germline, CDR1 is SGHTA and CDR2 is FQGTGA. CDR3 length equals 15 residues. The CDR3 bases are TGTGCCAGCAGCTTAAGTCGGGGGGGCGCAGATACGCAGTATTTT. Its protein product is CASSLSRGGADTQYF.

The chain uses TRBV11-2 and TRBJ1-4; tentative D call: TRBD1 (6 bases). The CDR3 has 16 amino acids. V lost 5 bases and J lost 7, with 20 bases in between. Germline V lookup: CDR1 SGHAT, CDR2 FQNNGV. CDR3 in amino acids: CASSALSGGRIEKLFF. CDR3 DNA: TGTGCCAGCAGCGCCCTTTCGGGGGGGCGCATTGAAAAACTGTTTTTT.

This clone occurred once. This chain uses TRBV6-5 with TRBJ2-5; TRBD1 matches 9 bases. The trim removed 0 bases at V and 13 bases at J, leaving 9 bases unmatched. The CDR3 sequence is 14 residues long. CDR1 MNHEY and CDR2 SVGAGI come from the germline V gene. The CDR3 region is CASSYSTRTGERYF. The CDR3 DNA sequence: TGTGCCAGCAGTTACTCGACACGGACAGGGGAAAGGTACTTC.

This clone was recorded a few times. The chain recombines TRBV27 with TRBJ1-4, with TRBD1 as a possible D gene (6 bases). In germline, CDR1 is MNHEY, CDR2 SMNVEV (reference sequence). The CDR3 extends over 14 amino acids. V was shortened by 5 bases and J by 7 bases, with 14 bases between the two germline ends. CDR3 DNA: TGTGCCAGCAGTGTCGGACAGTGGGGTGAAAAACTGTTTTTT. Its translation: CASSVGQWGEKLFF. Full variable domain (remainder filled in from reference TRBV27 and TRBJ1-4): EAQVTQNPRYLITVTGKKLTVTCSQNMNHEYMSWYRQDPGLGLRQIYYSMNVEVTDKGDVPEGYKVSRKEKRNFPLILESPSPNQTSLYFCASSVGQWGEKLFFGSGTQLSVL.

This rearrangement joins TRBV25-1 to TRBJ1-1, with TRBD1 matching 7 bases. V lost 4 bases to trimming and J lost 1 base; unmatched junction nucleotides: 3. The germline V gene has CDR1 MGHDK and CDR2 SYGVNS. The length of the CDR3 is 14 residues. The CDR3 nucleotides are TGTGCCAGCAGTGGACAGGGCCCGAACACTGAAGCTTTCTTT. Translated, it gives CASSGQGPNTEAFF. The full variable domain, with the rest looked up from reference TRBV25-1 and TRBJ1-1, is EADIYQTPRYLVIGTGKKITLECSQTMGHDKMYWYQQDPGMELHLIHYSYGVNSTEKGDLSSESTVSRIRTEHFPLTLESARPSHTSQYLCASSGQGPNTEAFFGQGTRLTVV.

V gene TRBV9 combines with J gene TRBJ1-2; weak D call: TRBD1 (5 bases). Trimming pared 2 bases from V and 3 bases from J, leaving 14 bases between. This CDR3 has 15 amino acids. Germline CDR1 and CDR2: SGDLS and YYNGEE. The CDR3 reads CASSVRWGGDYGYTF. The CDR3 DNA is TGTGCCAGCAGCGTCCGATGGGGGGGAGACTATGGCTACACCTTC.

A single count supports this clone. This sample includes further DNA sequences coding for the same CDR3. The chain recombines TRBV4-1 with TRBJ2-3; the match to TRBD2 covers 8 bases. The CDR3 consists of 18 residues. V trimming: 4 bases; J trimming: 1 base; junction bases outside the gene matches: 13. CDR1 is MGHRA and CDR2 is YSYEKL in the germline V gene. The CDR3 reads CASSPGLAGTRGTDTQYF. The CDR3 coding sequence is TGCGCCAGCAGCCCGGGGCTAGCGGGCACTAGGGGCACAGATACGCAGTATTTT.

V usage is TRBV7-2 and J usage is TRBJ2-5; 7 bases match TRBD2. The CDR3 extends over 16 amino acids. Germline CDR1 and CDR2: SGHTA and FQGNSA. The V gene end was trimmed by 6 bases and the J gene end by 4 bases; junction bases not matched to a gene: 14. The CDR3 loop reads CASRRTLAVGGETQYF. The CDR3 DNA reads TGTGCCAGCAGACGCACCCTAGCGGTTGGGGGAGAGACCCAGTACTTC.